What follows are 10 T cell receptor beta chains derived from one specimen sequenced in a study of cytotoxic CD8 clonotypes in ibrutinib-treated CLL. Clones were sequenced by immunoSEQ multiplex PCR, and TCRdb holds only the in-frame ones, with some missing. The sample lists approximately 190,000 clones, approximately 70% occurring once. The sequences come from PBMCs, collected after 12 months of ibrutinib treatment. The receptors were sampled from a human donor with chronic lymphocytic leukemia.

This clone was seen just once. This sequence joins TRBV11-2 and TRBJ2-7, with a tentative D call TRBD2 (5 bases). Germline V gene data show CDR1 as SGHAT and CDR2 as FQNNGV. V lost 5 bases and J 5 bases, leaving 13 bases between the germline ends. The length of the CDR3 is 13 residues. The CDR3 nucleotides read TGTGCCAGCAGCCACCGGGGAGTCCACGAGCAGTACTTC. It translates to CASSHRGVHEQYF.

V usage is TRBV2 and J usage is TRBJ2-1; maybe TRBD2 (6 bases). V lost 9 bases and J lost 6, with 18 bases in between. Per the germline V gene, CDR1 is SNHLY and CDR2 is FYNNEI. CDR3 length equals 14 residues. The CDR3: CARRGVNFLNEQFF. The DNA for the CDR3 is TGTGCCAGGCGCGGGGTGAATTTTCTCAATGAGCAGTTCTTC.

The rearrangement joins TRBV18 to TRBJ1-2; a possible D gene is TRBD1 (6 bases). V was shortened by 6 bases and J by 5 bases, with 16 bases between the two germline ends. CDR3 size: 14 residues. Germline CDR1 and CDR2: KGHSH and LQKENI. CDR3 protein: CASSPDQGNYGYTF. Written as DNA, the CDR3 is TGTGCCAGCTCTCCGGATCAGGGGAATTATGGCTACACCTTC. The variable domain in full, with the rest retrieved from reference TRBV18 and TRBJ1-2, is NAGVMQNPRHLVRRRGQEARLRCSPMKGHSHVYWYRQLPEEGLKFMVYLQKENIIDESGMPKERFSAEFPKEGPSILRIQQVVRGDSAAYFCASSPDQGNYGYTFGSGTRLTVV.

The chain is built from TRBV15 and TRBJ2-2; TRBD2 might be the D (7 bases). Germline CDR1 is LNHNV and CDR2 is YYDKDF (reference sequence). Trimming cost V 8 bases and J 7 bases, with 17 bases left between them. The CDR3 sequence is 14 residues long. CDR3 in DNA: TGTGCCACCGGCACGGCGGGGGCTTACGGGGAGCTGTTTTTT. Its translation is CATGTAGAYGELFF.

A single count supports this clone. Other DNA sequences from this sample encode an identical CDR3 as well. The V gene is TRBV18, the J gene TRBJ1-3, with D unclear. The germline V and J ends were trimmed by 2 bases and 1 base, with 6 bases remaining between them. The CDR3 is 14 amino acids. CDR1 KGHSH and CDR2 LQKENI come from the germline V gene. This CDR3 reads CASSPAGSGNTIYF. The CDR3, as DNA: TGTGCCAGCTCACCAGCAGGATCTGGAAACACCATATATTTT.

Only a few counts were recorded for this clone. The gene calls are TRBV7-8 and TRBJ1-1; 9 bases line up with TRBD1. Germline lookup yields CDR1 SGHVS and CDR2 FQNEAQ. CDR3 length: 15 amino acids. V lost 5 bases to trimming and J lost 5 bases; unmatched junction nucleotides: 9. The DNA for the CDR3 is TGTGCCAGCAGCCCCTATGGGACAGGGAGGACTGAAGCTTTCTTT. Translating it yields CASSPYGTGRTEAFF. The variable domain in full, with the rest retrieved from reference TRBV7-8 and TRBJ1-1, is GAGVSQSPRYKVAKRGQDVALRCDPISGHVSLFWYQQALGQGPEFLTYFQNEAQLDKSGLPSDRFFAERPEGSVSTLKIQRTQQEDSAVYLCASSPYGTGRTEAFFGQGTRLTVV.

The chain has TRBV28 and TRBJ1-5, with unresolved D. There are 13 residues in the CDR3. The germline V gene has CDR1 MDHEN and CDR2 SYDVKM. Trimming left V 3 bases short and J 6 bases short, with 9 bases between. The CDR3 region is CASSLALLQPQHF. The CDR3 DNA is TGTGCCAGCAGTTTGGCGCTCCTTCAGCCCCAGCATTTT.

This chain links TRBV7-3 with TRBJ2-1; D assignment may be TRBD1 or TRBD2 (5 bases each). Trimming pared 1 base from V and 7 bases from J, leaving 11 bases between. The germline V gene encodes CDR1 SGHTA and CDR2 FQGTGA. CDR3 length: 14 residues. The CDR3 loop is CASSLRGPENEQFF. In DNA form, the CDR3 reads TGTGCCAGCAGCTTAAGGGGACCCGAAAATGAGCAGTTCTTC.

The chain links TRBV6-1 to TRBJ2-3, with 16 bases matching TRBD2. This CDR3 has 20 residues. The germline CDR1 and CDR2 sequences are MNHNS and SASEGT. V dropped 4 bases and J dropped 2; count of bases not matched to a gene: 12. The CDR3 DNA reads TGTGCCAGCAGTGGAGCGCCGGGACTAGCGGGGGGGCTGTACACAGATACGCAGTATTTT. This codes for CASSGAPGLAGGLYTDTQYF.

The V and J genes are TRBV7-2 and TRBJ2-7; D possibly matches TRBD1 or TRBD2 (6 bases each). CDR3 size: 15 residues. V lost 2 bases and J 5 bases, leaving 16 bases between the germline ends. CDR1 SGHTA and CDR2 FQGNSA come from the germline V gene. The CDR3 sequence is CASSLMSPGGDEQYF. The CDR3 DNA follows: TGTGCCAGCAGCTTAATGTCTCCCGGGGGCGACGAGCAGTACTTC.